The table lists the clone carrying this T cell receptor beta chain with many counts. The data derive from a study of identical twins. Each CDR3 protein is one row after TCRdb ran MiXCR on the 5' RACE reads. The sample comprises over 600,000 distinct CDR3 sequences, less than 25% of which are singletons, and about 4.3% rests with the top ten. Trimming cost V 8 bases and J 9 bases, with 25 bases left between them. The CDR3 has 14 amino acids. Looked up from germline, CDR1 is SQVTM and CDR2 is ANQGSEA. Another study also made use of these data, one on T cells expressing NK-cell markers. That work contributes: Once again these clonotypes came out on top in the CD3+CD56-NKG2C+ fraction of several donors.

Sequencing was done on a sample of PBMCs. The clonotype was recovered from a woman between 18 and 29 years old in good health. The chain links TRBV29-1 to TRBJ2-5; possible D gene TRBD2, 5 bases. The CDR3 coding sequence is TGCAGCCCCCACGAAGGGAGAGGGCCTACCGCCCAGTACTTC. The encoded protein is CSPHEGRGPTAQYF.